This TCR beta chain came from a study of siplizumab effects on memory and regulatory T cells. General study results and limits: In siplizumab conditions, mappable alloreactive CD4+ clones averaged roughly 66% Treg-derived, against 25% to 30% in controls.

As concerns this clone: Antigen specificity is unknown.

Coculture of mixed lymphocyte reaction cells was performed at 37°C for less than seven days. Sequencing used immunoSEQ multiplex PCR; TCRdb keeps in-frame clones, though not all of them. The sample consists of more than 600 clones, about 66% of them appearing once. This clonotype originated in a human donor in good health; the cells came from an allogeneic mixed lymphocyte reaction. Some clones in this sample may be carry-over from other donors' samples. Material: CFSE-low (dividing) CD4+ T cells sorted from an allogeneic mixed lymphocyte reaction.

The CDR3 sequence is CASSWGVANEKLFF. CDR3 nucleotide sequence: TGTGCCAGCAGTTGGGGCGTCGCTAATGAAAAACTGTTTTTT. J is TRBJ1-4 and V is TRBV7-9, with D perhaps TRBD1 (5 bases). The CDR3 consists of 14 residues. CDR1 is SEHNR, CDR2 FQNEAQ, per germline (reference sequence). V lost 6 bases and J 3 bases, leaving 11 bases between the germline ends.